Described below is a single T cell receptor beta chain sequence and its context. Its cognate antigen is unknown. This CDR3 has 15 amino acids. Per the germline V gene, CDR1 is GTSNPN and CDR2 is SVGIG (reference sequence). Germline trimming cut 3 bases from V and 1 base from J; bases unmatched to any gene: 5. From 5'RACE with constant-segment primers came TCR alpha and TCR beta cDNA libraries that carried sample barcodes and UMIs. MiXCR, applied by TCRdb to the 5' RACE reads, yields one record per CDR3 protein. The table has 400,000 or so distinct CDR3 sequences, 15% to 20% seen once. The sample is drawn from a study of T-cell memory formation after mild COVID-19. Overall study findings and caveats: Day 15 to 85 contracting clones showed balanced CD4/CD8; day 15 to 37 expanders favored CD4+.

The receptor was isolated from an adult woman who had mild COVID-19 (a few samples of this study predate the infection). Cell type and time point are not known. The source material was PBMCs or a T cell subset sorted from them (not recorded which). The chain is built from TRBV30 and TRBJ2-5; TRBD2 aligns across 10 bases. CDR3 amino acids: CAWSQGTSVQETQYF. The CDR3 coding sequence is TGTGCCTGGAGCCAAGGGACTAGCGTCCAAGAGACCCAGTACTTC.